These 9 T cell receptor beta chains were all obtained from the same sample, sequenced in a study of response to subunit inactivated influenza vaccine (dated 2018 in TCRdb). Receptor libraries were prepared by RT-PCR. Sequencing instrument: Illumina HiSeq 2500. TCRdb took the public reads, trimmed them with fastp at Q25, ran MiXCR for clone calling and kept in-frame beta chains. Under each unique CDR3 protein, matching rows form one entry showing the most common genes and DNA. Within this sample are hundreds of thousands of distinct CDR3 sequences, with roughly 13% of them counted one time only. 5.5% to 7% of the sample is held by the ten biggest clonotypes. Here the sequenced sample was PBMCs from blood, taken roughly 2 weeks before vaccination. The receptors shown here come from a man aged 50 to 59 who received an inactivated influenza vaccine. Donor details come from another sample of the same person, matched by shared clones.

V usage is TRBV28 and J usage is TRBJ2-2, with 11 bases that match TRBD2. With V trimmed by 3 bases and J by 3 bases, 9 bases remained unmatched. The length of the CDR3 is 18 residues. In germline, CDR1 is MDHEN, CDR2 SYDVKM. The CDR3 here is CASSFIPGLAEHTGELFF. In nucleotides, the CDR3 is TGTGCCAGCAGTTTCATCCCGGGACTAGCGGAGCACACCGGGGAGCTGTTTTTT.

This rearrangement joins TRBV15 to TRBJ2-3; D is uncertain. Trimming cost V 0 bases and J 4 bases, with 5 bases left between them. The CDR3 spans 13 residues. Germline V gene sequence: CDR1 LNHNV, CDR2 YYDKDF (reference sequence). CDR3: CATSRDNSDTQYF. The CDR3 DNA is TGTGCCACCAGCAGAGATAATTCAGATACGCAGTATTTT.

The chain recombines TRBV12-3 or TRBV12-4 with TRBJ1-3; no definite D call. The CDR3 runs to 13 residues. V lost 3 bases and J lost 9, with 12 bases in between. The CDR3 is CASSLTQPTTIYF. The CDR3 DNA reads TGTGCCAGCAGTTTGACCCAGCCGACCACCATATATTTT.

This clonotype was recorded a few times. The chain has TRBV12-3 or TRBV12-4 and TRBJ1-2; tentative D call: TRBD1 (5 bases). This CDR3 comprises 14 residues. V shed 6 bases and J shed 5 bases, with 16 bases lying between them. The CDR3 loop is CASRPGTPVYGYTF. For the CDR3, the DNA is TGTGCCAGCAGACCCGGGACGCCAGTTTATGGCTACACCTTC.

In its sample, this clonotype was seen many times. The rearrangement uses TRBV7-9 and TRBJ2-1; D ambiguous. This CDR3 has 11 residues. V gave up 2 bases and J gave up 8 bases, with 4 bases separating them. Germline values: CDR1 SEHNR, CDR2 FQNEAQ (reference sequence). This CDR3 is CASSLFYEQFF. CDR3 bases: TGTGCCAGCAGCTTATTCTATGAGCAGTTCTTC.

This clonotype showed up many times. The V gene is TRBV4-3, the J gene TRBJ2-7; D is perhaps TRBD1 or TRBD2 (7 bases each). Trimming took 1 base from V and 3 from J, leaving 19 bases between them. Looked up from germline, CDR1 is LGHNA and CDR2 is YSLEER. The CDR3 sequence is 17 residues long. DNA of the CDR3: TGCGCCAGCAGCCAAGTAGCGGGCAGGGGGGGGTACTACGAGCAGTACTTC. Translation gives CASSQVAGRGGYYEQYF.

The genes are TRBV6-2 or TRBV6-3 and TRBJ2-1; 14 positions match TRBD2. V was clipped by 6 bases and J by 0 bases; unmatched bases: 4. CDR1 MNHEY and CDR2 SVGEGT come from the germline V gene. CDR3 length: 17 amino acids. The DNA for the CDR3 is TGTGCCAGCAGGGGACTAGCGGGGGAGCCCTCCTACAATGAGCAGTTCTTC. It codes for CASRGLAGEPSYNEQFF.

This clonotype has more than one count but fewer than ten. This chain joins TRBV11-2 and TRBJ2-7; either TRBD1 or TRBD2 may supply D (5 bases each). CDR1 is SGHAT and CDR2 is FQNNGV in the germline V gene. Trimming removed 6 bases from V and 3 bases from J, with 21 bases in between. This CDR3 spans 16 amino acids. CDR3 sequence reads: CASRQTPVGASYEQYF. For the CDR3, the DNA is TGTGCCAGCAGGCAAACACCCGTCGGGGCCAGCTACGAGCAGTACTTC.

Ten or more counts support this clonotype. V usage is TRBV7-8 and J usage is TRBJ1-2; 12 bases agree with TRBD1. The V segment lost 5 bases and the J segment 0 bases; nucleotides outside the gene matches: 4. Germline V gene data show CDR1 as SGHVS and CDR2 as FQNEAQ. The CDR3 length is 16 residues. This CDR3 reads CASSPRDRGPNYGYTF. Here the CDR3 DNA reads TGTGCCAGCAGCCCCCGGGACAGGGGGCCTAACTATGGCTACACCTTC.